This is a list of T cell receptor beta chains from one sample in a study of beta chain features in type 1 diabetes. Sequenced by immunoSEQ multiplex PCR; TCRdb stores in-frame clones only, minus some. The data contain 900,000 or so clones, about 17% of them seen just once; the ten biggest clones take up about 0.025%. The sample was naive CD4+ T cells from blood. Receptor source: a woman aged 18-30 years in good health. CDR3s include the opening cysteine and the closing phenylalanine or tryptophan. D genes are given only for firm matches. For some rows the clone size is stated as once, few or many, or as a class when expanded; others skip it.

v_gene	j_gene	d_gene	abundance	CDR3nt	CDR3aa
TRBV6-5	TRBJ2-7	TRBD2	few	TGTGCCAGCAGTTTCGTGGGGGGACTAGCGGGAGAACAGTACTTC	CASSFVGGLAGEQYF
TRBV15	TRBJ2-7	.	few	TGTGCCACCCGGAGGGCAGCCGGTCACGAGCAGTACTTC	CATRRAAGHEQYF
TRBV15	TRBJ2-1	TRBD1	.	TGTGCCACCAGCAGACCCCGACTGACAGGGACCTACAATGAGCAGTTCTTC	CATSRPRLTGTYNEQFF
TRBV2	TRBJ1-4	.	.	TGTGCCAGCACGGGGGGAGGTGAAAAACTGTTTTTT	CASTGGGEKLFF
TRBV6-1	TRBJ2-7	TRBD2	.	TGTGCCAGCAGTGAGGGACTACCCTACGAGCAGTACTTC	CASSEGLPYEQYF
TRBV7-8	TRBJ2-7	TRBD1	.	TGTGCCAGCAGCTTAGCGAGGACAGGGTACCTCGAGCAGTACTTC	CASSLARTGYLEQYF
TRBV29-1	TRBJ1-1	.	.	TGCAGCGTTTCCCACAGCTCTTACACTGAAGCTTTCTTT	CSVSHSSYTEAFF
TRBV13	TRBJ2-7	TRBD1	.	TGTGCCAGCAGCACGGGGGGACAGGGTGACGAGCAGTACTTC	CASSTGGQGDEQYF
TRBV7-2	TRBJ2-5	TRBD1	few	TGTGCCAGCAGCTTAGGGGACAGGCGAGAGACCCAGTACTTC	CASSLGDRRETQYF
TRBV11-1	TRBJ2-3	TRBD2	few	TGTGCCAGCAGCCTGATCCTAGCGGGAGTGAACACAGATACGCAGTATTTT	CASSLILAGVNTDTQYF
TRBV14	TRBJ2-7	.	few	TGTGCCAGCAGCTCAGGGTACGAGCAGTACTTC	CASSSGYEQYF
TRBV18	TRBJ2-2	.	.	TGTGCCAGCTCACCACGAAAAGGAGCGAACACCGGGGAGCTGTTTTTT	CASSPRKGANTGELFF
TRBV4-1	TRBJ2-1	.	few	TGCGCCAGCAGCCAAGCGTCAGGGGCCTACAATGAGCAGTTCTTC	CASSQASGAYNEQFF
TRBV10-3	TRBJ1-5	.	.	TGTGCCATCAGTGTGAACACGGGTCAGCCCCAGCATTTT	CAISVNTGQPQHF
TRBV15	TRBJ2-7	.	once	TGTGCCACCAGCAGATCCGGGACAAACTACGAGCAGTACTTC	CATSRSGTNYEQYF
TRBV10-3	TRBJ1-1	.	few	TGTGCCATCTCTCCACGCTCGATGGGGGGCGCGGGGAACACTGAAGCTTTCTTT	CAISPRSMGGAGNTEAFF
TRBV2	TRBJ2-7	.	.	TGTGCCAGCCGCCTGACAGCCTACGAGCAGTACTTC	CASRLTAYEQYF
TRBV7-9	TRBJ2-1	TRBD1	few	TGTGCCAGCAGACGAACAGGGGGCGGTGAGCAGTTCTTC	CASRRTGGGEQFF
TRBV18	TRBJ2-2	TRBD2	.	TGTGCCAGCTCACCATGGCGGGAGTCCTCCGGGGAGCTGTTTTTT	CASSPWRESSGELFF
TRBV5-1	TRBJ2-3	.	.	TGCGCCAGCAGCTTGCCGTTAAATCCAAGGTCACAGTATTTT	CASSLPLNPRSQYF
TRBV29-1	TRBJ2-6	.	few	TGCAGCGTTGAAGGAGACTCTGGGGCCAACGTCCTGACTTTC	CSVEGDSGANVLTF
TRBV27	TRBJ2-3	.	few	TGTGCCAGCAGTTTCCGGACACCACACACAGATACGCAGTATTTT	CASSFRTPHTDTQYF
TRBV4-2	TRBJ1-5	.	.	TGTGCCAGCAGCCAATATAGCAGCAATCAGCCCCAGCATTTT	CASSQYSSNQPQHF
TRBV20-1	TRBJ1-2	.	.	TGCAGTGCTAGTACTGGGTATGGCTACACCTTC	CSASTGYGYTF
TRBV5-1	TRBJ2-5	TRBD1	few	TGCGCCAGCAGCTCGGGACCGGGACAGGGTATCGAGACCCAGTACTTC	CASSSGPGQGIETQYF
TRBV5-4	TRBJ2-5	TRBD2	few	TGTGCCAGCAGCACGCCTAGCGGGAGTAGAGAGACCCAGTACTTC	CASSTPSGSRETQYF
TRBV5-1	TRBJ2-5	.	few	TGCGCCAGCAGCTTGCGACCCGGACCCCAAGAGACCCAGTACTTC	CASSLRPGPQETQYF
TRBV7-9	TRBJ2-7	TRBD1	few	TGTGCCAGCAGCCAAAGGGACAGCTCCTACGAGCAGTACTTC	CASSQRDSSYEQYF
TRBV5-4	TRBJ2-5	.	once	TGTGCCAGCAGCTTGAGGCCTGGGGCTGGGGAGACCCAGTACTTC	CASSLRPGAGETQYF
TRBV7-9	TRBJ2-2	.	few	TGTGCCAGCAGCTTACCTTCCGGGTCCGGGGAGCTGTTTTTT	CASSLPSGSGELFF
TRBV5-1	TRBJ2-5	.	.	TGCGCCAGCAGCTTACAGGGCCGGGGAGGAGAGACCCAGTACTTC	CASSLQGRGGETQYF
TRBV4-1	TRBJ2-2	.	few	TGCGCCAGCAGCCCCCAAGTGAGAACGAACACCGGGGAGCTGTTTTTT	CASSPQVRTNTGELFF
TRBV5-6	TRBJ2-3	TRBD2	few	TGTGCCAGCAGCCAAGTAGCGGGAGCAAGAGATACGCAGTATTTT	CASSQVAGARDTQYF
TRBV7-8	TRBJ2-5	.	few	TGTGCCAGCAGCTTAGCGATACAAGAGACCCAGTACTTC	CASSLAIQETQYF
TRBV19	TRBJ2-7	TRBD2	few	TGTGCCAGTAGCCCAATGGGACTAGCCCCTGCCGGCGAGCAGTACTTC	CASSPMGLAPAGEQYF
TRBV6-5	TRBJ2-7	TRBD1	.	TGTGCCAGCAGTTATCAGGGACAGGGCTACGAGCAGTACTTC	CASSYQGQGYEQYF
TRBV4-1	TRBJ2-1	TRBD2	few	TGCGCCAGCAGCCTCGCCTGGCGGACTAGGGGCGGCAATGAGCAGTTCTTC	CASSLAWRTRGGNEQFF
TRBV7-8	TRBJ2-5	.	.	TGTGCCAGCAGCTCAGGGCAAGAGACCCAGTACTTC	CASSSGQETQYF
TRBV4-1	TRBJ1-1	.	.	TGCGCCAGTACGAGAACACCCAAACCGGGCTTTAACACTGAAGCTTTCTTT	CASTRTPKPGFNTEAFF
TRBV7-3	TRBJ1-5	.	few	TGTGCCAGCAGCTTAAGGGTTGATCAGCCCCAGCATTTT	CASSLRVDQPQHF
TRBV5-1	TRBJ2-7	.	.	TGCGCCAGCAGCTTGACACCGCGCGAGCAGTACTTC	CASSLTPREQYF
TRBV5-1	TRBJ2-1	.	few	TGCGCCAGCAGCCCTAACAGGCTACGGGATGAGCAGTTCTTC	CASSPNRLRDEQFF
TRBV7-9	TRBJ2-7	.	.	TGTGCCAGCAGCTCACTGGACACCAACTACGAGCAGTACTTC	CASSSLDTNYEQYF
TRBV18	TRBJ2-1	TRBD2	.	TGTGCCAGTTCCGGACTAGGGGAGAATGAGCAGTTCTTC	CASSGLGENEQFF
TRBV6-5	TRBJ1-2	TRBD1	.	TGTGCCAGCAGTTTCCGGGACAGCCTTAACTATGGCTACACCTTC	CASSFRDSLNYGYTF
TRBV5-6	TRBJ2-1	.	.	TGTGCCAGCAGCTTGTTAGGCGAGCGGTTCTTC	CASSLLGERFF
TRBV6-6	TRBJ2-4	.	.	TGTGCCAGCAGTGCCAAAAACATTCAGTACTTC	CASSAKNIQYF
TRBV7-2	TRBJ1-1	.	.	TGTGCCAGCAGCTTACCGGAAATGAACACTGAAGCTTTCTTT	CASSLPEMNTEAFF
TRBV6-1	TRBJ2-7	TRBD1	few	TGTGCCAGCAGTGCCGGCCGACAGGGGCCTTCCTACGAGCAGTACTTC	CASSAGRQGPSYEQYF
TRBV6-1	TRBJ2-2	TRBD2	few	TGTGCCAGCAGTGATGGACTAGTTTTATCCGGGGAGCTGTTTTTT	CASSDGLVLSGELFF
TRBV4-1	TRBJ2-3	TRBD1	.	TGCGCCAGCAGCCGAGGACAGGGGGTTGGTAGAGATACGCAGTATTTT	CASSRGQGVGRDTQYF
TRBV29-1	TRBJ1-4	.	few	TGCAGCGTTGAAAGGGGAGTAGGGGAAAAACTGTTTTTT	CSVERGVGEKLFF
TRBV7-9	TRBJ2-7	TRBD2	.	TGTGCCAGCAGCCCGGGACTAGCGAGAGACTACGAGCAGTACTTC	CASSPGLARDYEQYF
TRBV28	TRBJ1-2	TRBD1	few	TGTGCCAGCAGGACGACCGGGACAGCACGTAACTATGGCTACACCTTC	CASRTTGTARNYGYTF
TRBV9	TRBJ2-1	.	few	TGTGCCAGCAGCGTAGACTCCTACAATGAGCAGTTCTTC	CASSVDSYNEQFF
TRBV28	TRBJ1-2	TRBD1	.	TGTGCCTGCAGTACTGGACAGGGCCCTTATGGCTACACCTTC	CACSTGQGPYGYTF
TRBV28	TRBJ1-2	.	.	TGTGCCAGCAGTTTACAGGGATACTATGGCTACACCTTC	CASSLQGYYGYTF
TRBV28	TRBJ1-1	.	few	TGTGCCAGCAGTTTACGGGGACCCACTGAAGCTTTCTTT	CASSLRGPTEAFF